This TCR beta chain is drawn from a study of human T cells and chemical hapten exposure. General observations from the study: As the donors had alopecia, their immune response may differ from healthy people's.

This clonotype was observed a few times. What it binds is not known. Germline V gene lookup returns CDR1 MDHEN and CDR2 SYDVKM. V lost 5 bases to trimming and J lost 5 bases; unmatched junction nucleotides: 10. This CDR3 spans 16 amino acids. Indicated time point: patch test 3, about 24 weeks after DPC sensitization. The treatment denotes: therapeutic diphenylcyclopropenone sensitization with weekly scalp DPC. TCRdb re-analysed the RACE reads in MiXCR, keeping a single row per CDR3 protein. This sample carries 150,000 to 200,000 distinct CDR3 sequences, about 27% of them seen once, and the ten largest clones take 2.1%.

This material consisted of whole blood, taken in connection with sensitization to the hapten diphenylcyclopropenone (DPC). The source of this sequence is a woman younger than 35 with alopecia areata. Some clones in this sample may be carry-over from other donors' samples. The chain links TRBV28 to TRBJ1-5, with 9 bases fitting TRBD1. CDR3 nucleotide sequence: TGTGCCAGCAGTCCCCAGGACAGGGGATTTTATCAGCCCCAGCATTTT. Its translation is CASSPQDRGFYQPQHF.